This TCR beta chain is from a study of T cell responses to AZD1222 COVID-19 vaccine. General observations from the study: Baseline serostatus was positive in only six AZD1222 recipients. In a largely white British group with more females than males, clonal diversity was possibly underestimated.

To note about this clone: The target antigen is unknown.

This CDR3 contains 12 residues. Trimming removed 3 bases from V and 2 bases from J, with 5 bases in between. Per germline, CDR1 SGHNT and CDR2 YYREEE (reference sequence). Measured with immunoSEQ multiplex PCR; TCRdb has only the in-frame clones, and not every one. The table includes 150,000 to 200,000 clones, roughly nine tenths detected once. V is TRBV5-4 and J is TRBJ1-1; D is uncertain. This sequence originates from an adult in good health. The source material was peripheral blood, sampled on day 0 of AZD1222 vaccination. In DNA, the CDR3 is TGTGCCAGCAGCTCTACCAACACTGAAGCTTTCTTT. Its protein is CASSSTNTEAFF.